Listed here are 19 T cell receptor beta chains from one sample, sequenced in a study of low-dose radiotherapy and immunotherapy resistance in tumors. First-strand cDNA used TRAV- and TRBV-specific primers, covering alpha and beta chains. PCR amplification of the TCRs was performed with Phusion for 20 PCR cycles, and it relied on a constant-region primer together with a V-primer adapter. TCRdb re-called the reads with MiXCR, one entry per CDR3 protein. Here the sample spans under 90,000 distinct CDR3 sequences, 15% to 20% being singletons. Time point of the sample: after trial treatment. Documented treatment: LDRT plus nivolumab, ipilimumab, low-dose cyclophosphamide and aspirin (RACIN trial). The material sequenced was PBMCs, taken after low-dose radiotherapy plus immunotherapy. The receptors stem from a male donor with prostate cancer.

This clonotype was observed many times. The chain combines TRBV7-2 with TRBJ1-6; maybe TRBD1 (6 bases). Germline V CDR1 and CDR2: SGHTA, FQGNSA. Trimming left V 5 bases short and J 7 bases short, with 15 bases between. The CDR3 covers 15 residues. Here the CDR3 DNA reads TGTGCCAGCAGCACTGCTACAGGGTCCAATTCACCCCTCCACTTT. Encoded protein: CASSTATGSNSPLHF.

This clonotype was found many times. The chain employs TRBV7-2 and TRBJ2-7; 11 positions agree with TRBD1. V was pared by 5 bases and J by 4 bases, with 7 bases of the junction left unmatched. CDR1 is SGHTA, CDR2 FQGNSA, per germline. This CDR3 has 15 residues. The CDR3 region has the DNA TGTGCCAGCAGCCCGGGACAGGGGGTTACTTACGAGCAGTACTTC. It is translated as CASSPGQGVTYEQYF. The complete variable domain, with remaining parts taken from reference TRBV7-2 and TRBJ2-7, reads GAGVSQSPSNKVTEKGKDVELRCDPISGHTALYWYRQSLGQGLEFLIYFQGNSAPDKSGLPSDRFSAERTGGSVSTLTIQRTQQEDSAVYLCASSPGQGVTYEQYFGPGTRLTVT.

In its sample, this clonotype was seen many times. The V and J genes are TRBV20-1 and TRBJ2-7; possibly TRBD1 or TRBD2 for D (6 bases each). This CDR3 is 21 amino acids long. Germline assignment: CDR1 DFQATT and CDR2 SNEGSKA (reference sequence). Between the trimmed V and J ends, which lost 0 bases and 4 bases, there was a span of 34 bases. Here the CDR3 reads CSARDTGQYRQRVTMGYEQYF. The CDR3 DNA reads as TGCAGTGCTAGAGATACCGGACAGTATAGGCAGCGGGTTACGATGGGATACGAGCAGTACTTC.

With regard to this clonotype: A read error is likely here: a far larger clone is one base away. The rearrangement uses TRBV7-9 and TRBJ2-7, with D hard to call. The V gene lost 9 bases and the J gene lost 3 bases, with 18 bases spanning the gap. In germline, CDR1 is SEHNR, CDR2 FQNEAQ (reference sequence). This CDR3 region has 14 residues. CDR3 sequence (DNA): TGTGCCAGTAGTATAGATGGCGCACGCTACGAGCAGTACTTC. Encoded protein: CASSIDGARYEQYF.

In regard to this clonotype: With only one base between it and a far larger clone, this is likely a read error. The chain has TRBV26 and TRBJ1-4; whether TRBD1, the table's D call, matches the DNA was not checked. TRBV26 has pseudogene status. This CDR3 is 15 amino acids long. The CDR3: CANSPRRGVGEKLFF. Written as DNA, the CDR3 is TGTGCCAACAGTCCGCGGAGGGGCGTGGGTGAAAAACTGTTTTTT.

Of note for this clonotype: It differs at one base from a far larger clone, so likely a read error. This chain connects TRBV28 to TRBJ2-1, with D unclear. Trimming left V 7 bases short and J 10 bases short, with 17 bases between. Germline loops: CDR1 MDHEN, CDR2 SYDVKM. There are 13 residues in the CDR3. The CDR3, as DNA: TGTGCCAGCACCAATTTAGTGCCCTACGAGCAGTTCTTC. As protein: CASTNLVPYEQFF.

CDR3 in DNA: TGTGCCAGCAGCGTAGCCAGCACCAGTTTCGGAGGCTACACCTTC. It yields the protein CASSVASTSFGGYTF. This rearrangement joins TRBV9 to TRBJ1-2; D is unclear. Germline lookup yields CDR1 SGDLS and CDR2 YYNGEE. V dropped 0 bases and J dropped 8 bases, with 17 bases sitting between them. CDR3 length: 15 amino acids.

At least ten counts were recorded for this clonotype. The chain uses TRBV12-3 or TRBV12-4 and TRBJ2-5; D unresolved. Trimming cost V 5 bases and J 5 bases, with 9 bases left between them. The CDR3 loop spans 12 amino acids. The CDR3 DNA follows: TGTGCCAGCAGTGGGGATCGGGAGACCCAGTACTTC. Translated: CASSGDRETQYF.

This clonotype has ten or more counts. The chain is built from TRBV7-9 and TRBJ1-4; 8 bases are shared with TRBD1. The CDR3 totals 15 residues. CDR1 SEHNR and CDR2 FQNEAQ come from the germline V gene (reference sequence). V gave up 5 bases and J gave up 11 bases; unmatched junction bases: 13. The CDR3 sequence: CASSPPGQAPRKLFF. DNA of the CDR3: TGTGCCAGCAGCCCACCGGGACAGGCCCCTCGGAAACTGTTTTTT. Combining the CDR3 with reference TRBV7-9 and TRBJ1-4 gives the whole variable domain DTGVSQNPRHKITKRGQNVTFRCDPISEHNRLYWYRQTLGQGPEFLTYFQNEAQLEKSRLLSDRFSAERPKGSFSTLEIQRTEQGDSAMYLCASSPPGQAPRKLFFGSGTQLSVL.

This clonotype has just a few counts. The chain recombines TRBV29-1 with TRBJ2-2; 9 nucleotides align to TRBD2. This CDR3 comprises 16 residues. After removal of 3 bases from V and 2 bases from J, the junction contained 7 bases not matched to a gene. Germline V lookup: CDR1 SQVTM, CDR2 ANQGSEA. The DNA of the CDR3 is TGCAGCGTTGATAGGCTAGCGGGGCAAAACACCGGGGAGCTGTTTTTT. Its translation is CSVDRLAGQNTGELFF.

On this clonotype itself: At one of its ends the junction is not consistent with the germline gene, which may arise from a read error. The chain couples TRBV2 to TRBJ2-1; 7 positions agree with TRBD2. Germline V gives CDR1 SNHLY, CDR2 FYNNEI. CDR3 size: 15 residues. The CDR3 reads CASSQAGSSYNEQFF. DNA of the CDR3: TGTGCCAGCAGTCAAGCGGGGAGCTCCTACAATGAGCAGTTCTTC.

Points on this clonotype: With only one base between it and a far larger clone, this is likely a read error. This rearrangement joins TRBV7-6 to TRBJ2-5; D assignment may be TRBD1 or TRBD2 (5 bases each). Trimming shortened V by 1 base and J by 1 base, and 13 bases separated the two germline ends. CDR3 length equals 16 residues. Germline V gene lookup returns CDR1 SGHVS and CDR2 FNYEAQ. The CDR3 DNA follows: TGTGCCAGCAGCTTAGTAGCAGGGAGCACCCAAGAGACCCAGTACTTC. Translated: CASSLVAGSTQETQYF.

This clonotype was seen at least ten times. The V gene is TRBV28, the J gene TRBJ1-5; the D is unclear. V was trimmed by 5 bases and J by 7 bases, leaving 9 bases between them. Germline values: CDR1 MDHEN, CDR2 SYDVKM. This CDR3 spans 12 amino acids. CDR3 protein: CASSPRAQPQHF. CDR3 coding DNA: TGTGCCAGCAGTCCCCGGGCCCAGCCCCAGCATTTT.

This clonotype was observed many times. The chain recombines TRBV27 with TRBJ2-1; D call uncertain. The germline V and J ends were trimmed by 7 bases and 0 bases, with 22 bases remaining between them. The germline V gene encodes CDR1 MNHEY and CDR2 SMNVEV (reference sequence). The CDR3 length is 18 residues. In DNA form, the CDR3 reads TGTGCCAGCATTTCCCCCCGTTCCGCTACCAGCTCCTACAATGAGCAGTTCTTC. Translating gives CASISPRSATSSYNEQFF.

This clonotype has a count of ten or more. The chain employs TRBV7-9 and TRBJ2-7, with 8 bases lining up with TRBD1. Germline V gene lookup returns CDR1 SEHNR and CDR2 FQNEAQ (reference sequence). J was trimmed by 5 bases and V by 5 bases; bases with no gene match: 8. The CDR3 has 14 residues. The CDR3 is CASSRSDRADEQYF. The CDR3 DNA reads TGTGCCAGCAGCCGGTCGGACAGGGCTGACGAGCAGTACTTC.

The V call is TRBV20-1, the J call TRBJ2-1; unclear D gene. CDR1 is DFQATT and CDR2 is SNEGSKA in the germline V gene (reference sequence). This CDR3 is built from 14 residues. Trimming took off 0 bases at V and 7 bases at J, with 13 bases between the two ends. Here the CDR3 reads CSARDPGLGNEQFF. CDR3 DNA sequence: TGCAGTGCTAGAGATCCAGGTTTGGGTAATGAGCAGTTCTTC.

This clonotype has a count of ten or more. V gene TRBV3-1 combines with J gene TRBJ2-7; TRBD2 might be the D (5 bases). This CDR3 contains 15 residues. Trimming took 1 base from V and 3 from J, leaving 13 bases between them. CDR1 LGHDT and CDR2 YNNKEL come from the germline V gene (reference sequence). CDR3 DNA: TGTGCCAGCAGCCAAGGGTACGGGGAGCTCTACGAGCAGTACTTC. It codes for CASSQGYGELYEQYF.

This clonotype was found many times. J is TRBJ2-1 and V is TRBV6-5; 7 bases align to TRBD1. The V and J ends lost 7 bases and 5 bases, in that order; junction bases with no gene match: 11. Germline lookup yields CDR1 MNHEY and CDR2 SVGAGI. This CDR3 is 15 amino acids long. The CDR3 DNA follows: TGTGCCAGCAAACTCCGGGACAGATTTAACAATGAGCAGTTCTTC. It translates to CASKLRDRFNNEQFF.

This clonotype was found many times. The chain's CDR3 is CASSLQRSRSAEQFF. CDR3 coding DNA: TGTGCCAGCAGCTTGCAGAGAAGTAGATCCGCTGAGCAGTTCTTC. The gene calls are TRBV7-2 and TRBJ2-1; D call uncertain. Germline values: CDR1 SGHTA, CDR2 FQGNSA. With 3 bases removed from V and 9 bases from J, the gap between germline ends came to 18 bases. The CDR3 is 15 residues long.